A selection of T cell receptor beta chains follows, all from one sample in a study of T cells in Graves' hyperthyroidism and ophthalmopathy. TCRdb reprocessed the multiplex PCR reads via MiXCR and lists one record per CDR3 protein. The sample contains hundreds of thousands of distinct CDR3 sequences, under 20% of which appear only once. Input material: blood. These receptors were obtained from a young woman with Graves' hyperthyroidism. Each CDR3 is given with its conserved first and last residue. Fields, in order: J gene, V gene, clone size, D gene, CDR3 DNA, CDR3 protein. D genes are given only for firm matches. Expanded clones get a size class; other rows say once, few or many, or leave the size out.

j_gene: TRBJ2-6; v_gene: TRBV19; abundance: NA; d_gene: NA; CDR3nt: TGTGCCAGTAGTATCTCGGCGCCTGGGGCCAACGTCCTGACTTTC; CDR3aa: CASSISAPGANVLTF
j_gene: TRBJ1-4; v_gene: TRBV28; abundance: many; d_gene: TRBD1; CDR3nt: TGTGCCAGCAGAACGGGACAGGGCGTTGAAAAACTGTTTTTT; CDR3aa: CASRTGQGVEKLFF
j_gene: TRBJ1-1; v_gene: TRBV28; abundance: many; d_gene: NA; CDR3nt: TGTGCCAGCAGTTTATATGGGACTGAAGCTTTCTTT; CDR3aa: CASSLYGTEAFF
j_gene: TRBJ2-7; v_gene: TRBV27; abundance: many; d_gene: NA; CDR3nt: TGTGCCAGCGGCTCCTATTACGAGCAGTACTTC; CDR3aa: CASGSYYEQYF
j_gene: TRBJ2-5; v_gene: TRBV11-2; abundance: many; d_gene: TRBD2; CDR3nt: TGTGCCAGCACCGCGTCATCTGGACTAGCCTCTGAGACCCAGTACTTC; CDR3aa: CASTASSGLASETQYF
j_gene: TRBJ2-2; v_gene: TRBV10-3; abundance: few; d_gene: TRBD2; CDR3nt: TGTGCCATCAGTGCCTCTGGGGGGGGACGCGGGGAGCTGTTTTTT; CDR3aa: CAISASGGGRGELFF
j_gene: TRBJ1-6; v_gene: TRBV5-1; abundance: few; d_gene: NA; CDR3nt: TGCGCCAGCAGCTTGTGGGCTGCGGACAGCTTTAATTCACCCCTCCACTTT; CDR3aa: CASSLWAADSFNSPLHF
j_gene: TRBJ1-4; v_gene: TRBV20-1; abundance: NA; d_gene: NA; CDR3nt: TGCAGTGCTAGACCAGGGAAAAGTGAAAAACTGTTTTTT; CDR3aa: CSARPGKSEKLFF
j_gene: TRBJ2-7; v_gene: TRBV27; abundance: many; d_gene: TRBD2; CDR3nt: TGTGCCAGCGGGGGACTAGCGGGAGTGTCACCCTTTTTCTACGAGCAGTACTTC; CDR3aa: CASGGLAGVSPFFYEQYF
j_gene: TRBJ2-7; v_gene: TRBV30; abundance: many; d_gene: NA; CDR3nt: TGTGCCTGGAGTTCTAGGGGGTACGAGCAGTACTTC; CDR3aa: CAWSSRGYEQYF
j_gene: TRBJ2-1; v_gene: TRBV6-5; abundance: few; d_gene: NA; CDR3nt: TGTGCCAGCAGTTACTCGAAGGAGAACTCCTACAATGAGCAGTTCTTC; CDR3aa: CASSYSKENSYNEQFF
j_gene: TRBJ1-5; v_gene: TRBV19; abundance: few; d_gene: NA; CDR3nt: TGTGCCAGTAGTATAGAGGGGAATCAGCCCCAGCATTTT; CDR3aa: CASSIEGNQPQHF
j_gene: TRBJ2-7; v_gene: TRBV5-1; abundance: NA; d_gene: NA; CDR3nt: TGCGCCAGCAGCGGACAGTACGAGCAGTACTTC; CDR3aa: CASSGQYEQYF
j_gene: TRBJ2-5; v_gene: TRBV28; abundance: many; d_gene: NA; CDR3nt: TGTGCCAGCACCTCAGGGACTTCGGAGACCCAGTACTTC; CDR3aa: CASTSGTSETQYF
j_gene: TRBJ2-3; v_gene: TRBV29-1; abundance: many; d_gene: TRBD1; CDR3nt: TGCAGCGGAACAGGGGTAGATACGCAGTATTTT; CDR3aa: CSGTGVDTQYF
j_gene: TRBJ2-7; v_gene: TRBV5-6; abundance: NA; d_gene: NA; CDR3nt: TGTGCCAGCAGCTTGGCCGGCGCCGCCTGCGAGCAGTACTTC; CDR3aa: CASSLAGAACEQYF
j_gene: TRBJ2-1; v_gene: TRBV28; abundance: few; d_gene: NA; CDR3nt: TGTGCCAGCAGTTTACCCACGGGGGCAGGACCCTACAATGAGCAGTTCTTC; CDR3aa: CASSLPTGAGPYNEQFF
j_gene: TRBJ2-3; v_gene: TRBV20-1; abundance: NA; d_gene: TRBD2; CDR3nt: TGCAGTGCTAGAGAGAGACTAGCGGGATATACAGATACGCAGTATTTT; CDR3aa: CSARERLAGYTDTQYF
j_gene: TRBJ2-5; v_gene: TRBV7-2; abundance: NA; d_gene: NA; CDR3nt: TGTGCCAGCAGCTTAAATCAGGGACGGGGGCAAGAGACCCAGTACTTC; CDR3aa: CASSLNQGRGQETQYF
j_gene: TRBJ2-5; v_gene: TRBV2; abundance: many; d_gene: NA; CDR3nt: TGTGCCAGCAGCCAAGGACGGGGGGCAGAGACCCAGTACTTC; CDR3aa: CASSQGRGAETQYF
j_gene: TRBJ2-1; v_gene: TRBV7-2; abundance: many; d_gene: TRBD2; CDR3nt: TGTGCCAGCAGCATCCCGGGACTAGCGGGATCCTACAATGAGCAGTTCTTC; CDR3aa: CASSIPGLAGSYNEQFF
j_gene: TRBJ1-1; v_gene: TRBV30; abundance: many; d_gene: TRBD1; CDR3nt: TGTGCCTGGAGTGCACCGGACAGGGAGTCCACTGAAGCTTTCTTT; CDR3aa: CAWSAPDRESTEAFF
j_gene: TRBJ2-5; v_gene: TRBV7-2; abundance: many; d_gene: TRBD2; CDR3nt: TGTGCCAGCAGCTTAGGGGGACTAGCGGGAGGGAGTCAAGAGACCCAGTACTTC; CDR3aa: CASSLGGLAGGSQETQYF
j_gene: TRBJ2-1; v_gene: TRBV3-1; abundance: NA; d_gene: TRBD1; CDR3nt: TGTGCCAGCAGCCAATCCCGGGACAGGATCACGAATGAGCAGTTCTTC; CDR3aa: CASSQSRDRITNEQFF
j_gene: TRBJ2-5; v_gene: TRBV7-2; abundance: many; d_gene: NA; CDR3nt: TGTGCCAGCAGCTACAGCGACAGAGAGACCCAGTACTTC; CDR3aa: CASSYSDRETQYF
j_gene: TRBJ2-7; v_gene: TRBV10-3; abundance: many; d_gene: NA; CDR3nt: TGTGCCATCACCCCGGACAGAAACTCCTACGAGCAGTACTTC; CDR3aa: CAITPDRNSYEQYF
j_gene: TRBJ2-3; v_gene: TRBV7-2; abundance: many; d_gene: NA; CDR3nt: TGTGCCAGCCGACGGAGGGGCAACACAGATACGCAGTATTTT; CDR3aa: CASRRRGNTDTQYF
j_gene: TRBJ2-3; v_gene: TRBV19; abundance: NA; d_gene: NA; CDR3nt: TGTGCCAGTAGGACGTCCTCAGGAGATACGCAGTATTTT; CDR3aa: CASRTSSGDTQYF
j_gene: TRBJ2-7; v_gene: TRBV2; abundance: once; d_gene: TRBD2; CDR3nt: TGTGCCAGCAGTGAAGCTGGGCTAGCGGGAGGGCCCTTCTCCTACGAGCAGTACTTC; CDR3aa: CASSEAGLAGGPFSYEQYF